What follows are 3 T cell receptor beta chains derived from one specimen sequenced in a study of T cells in Graves' hyperthyroidism and ophthalmopathy (dated by TCRdb to the late 2010s). Preparation of the library involved multiplex PCR. The sequencer listed for this sample is Illumina HiSeq 2000. The TCR beta CDR3 regions were amplified from the RNA transcripts. The first round of RT-PCR for the TCR CDR3 was performed with the HTBI primer set and the Qiagen OneStep RT-PCR kit. The raw public data were reprocessed by TCRdb itself: fastp quality trimming at Q25, MiXCR clonotype calling, in-frame beta chains only. Rows matching on CDR3 protein sequence are summarized as one entry with the most common DNA and genes. Counted in this sample were more than 300,000 distinct CDR3 sequences; less than 20% of them appeared once. 40% of the sample is taken by the ten largest. The specimen was blood. These receptors were collected from a man between 18 and 29 years old with Graves' ophthalmopathy.

This clonotype was recorded many times. The rearrangement joins TRBV2 to TRBJ1-1; possibly TRBD1 for D (6 bases). The CDR3 runs 15 residues. Germline V gene sequence: CDR1 SNHLY, CDR2 FYNNEI. Trimming left V 3 bases short and J 4 bases short, with 15 bases between. CDR3 sequence: CASSDRSGGATEAFF. The CDR3 DNA follows: TGTGCCAGCAGTGATCGGTCCGGGGGGGCCACTGAAGCTTTCTTT.

This clonotype was counted at least ten times. The chain links TRBV5-1 to TRBJ2-2, with 10 bases matching TRBD1. The CDR3 has 17 amino acids. CDR1 is SGHRS, CDR2 YFSETQ, per germline. V gave up 0 bases and J gave up 3 bases; unmatched junction bases: 5. This chain's CDR3 is CASSLDPGTGDTGELFF. The CDR3 region has the DNA TGCGCCAGCAGCTTGGACCCCGGGACAGGGGACACCGGGGAGCTGTTTTTT.

The sample holds many counts of this clonotype. The chain has TRBV6-1 and TRBJ1-2; 8 nucleotides line up with TRBD1. The CDR3 has 14 residues. V was clipped by 6 bases and J by 8 bases; unmatched bases: 11. The germline gives CDR1 MNHNS, CDR2 SASEGT. The DNA for the CDR3 is TGTGCCAGCAGCAGCATTCAGGGGGCGCGCGGCTACACCTTC. It translates to CASSSIQGARGYTF.